The sample holds many counts of the clone carrying this T cell receptor (beta chain). Its target is not known. RNA transcripts gave rise to amplified TCR beta CDR3 regions. During a first-round RT-PCR of the TCR CDR3, the HTBI primer set was used. TCRdb fed the multiplex PCR reads into MiXCR, producing one record per CDR3 protein. Of a few hundred thousand distinct CDR3 sequences in the sample, about 19% are singletons; the top ten hold under 40%. Diagnoses were established using clinical symptoms, serum thyroxine and TRAb, thyroid ultrasound and orbital computed tomography. The data belong to a study of T cells in Graves' hyperthyroidism and ophthalmopathy. Background on the study: It was at initial diagnosis, before any treatment, that peripheral blood was collected.

Study-wide results and caveats: Peripheral blood also featured most of the thyroid clonotypes expanded above 0.001. Researchers report that a 13 V-J model separated ophthalmopathy from stable hyperthyroidism.

This sequence was found in a man aged 50-59 years with Graves' ophthalmopathy. Sequenced sample: blood.

In DNA form, the CDR3 reads TGTGCCAGCAGCCCTCTCGAAGGGGAGCAGTTCTTC. It is translated as CASSPLEGEQFF. J is TRBJ2-1 and V is TRBV7-8; D ambiguous. From germline, CDR1 is SGHVS and CDR2 FQNEAQ. Trimming removed 5 bases at V and 10 bases at J, with 12 bases between. The CDR3 contains 12 residues.